The T cell receptor (beta chain) described here comes from a study of identical twins (dated by TCRdb to the mid-2010s). Background for the entire study: To test whether fetal clonotypes persist, this study deep-sequenced TCR alpha and beta repertoires from monozygotic twins, from unrelated adults of various ages, and from cord blood. Replicate twin experiments were performed at different times using different library preparation protocols to rule out contamination.

All donors were healthy Caucasians. Three pairs of female monozygotic twins, all aged roughly 18 to 29 years, were included in the twin cohort. RNA for TCR libraries was isolated from peripheral blood mononuclear cells. This clonotype was seen a handful of times. Its recognized antigen is unknown. Base-call qualities are not available, and no considerably larger clone is one nucleotide away. Trimmed from V: 4 bases; trimmed from J: 4 bases; junction bases lacking a gene match: 6. Looking up the germline V gene (reference sequence) yields CDR1 DFQATT and CDR2 SNEGSKA. Reading from cysteine to phenylalanine, the CDR3 counts 13 amino acids. Only the CDR3 region is kept as DNA, spanning 39 bases read in frame from base 1. Libraries were built with 5' RACE. TCRdb records Illumina HiSeq 2000 as the sequencer. Template switching introduced a universal primer binding site; the final cDNA contained a unique molecular identifier, enabling accurate counting of TCR cDNA molecules. Specific primers in the conserved constant-segment region were used to synthesize first-strand cDNA for the TCR alpha and beta chains. To control for contamination, every cDNA library was double barcoded, receiving both a SMART-Mk sample barcode and Illumina barcodes. TruSeq adapter sequences and Illumina sample barcodes were added in two successive PCR steps. The Illumina HiSeq platform was used with custom primers to sequence TCR alpha and beta cDNA libraries. As for how the authors treated the data: Unique molecular identifiers were extracted from raw reads with MiGEC, and CDR3 positions were determined with MiXCR. Recombination models were inferred per individual with the repgenHMM and IGoR tools using an EM algorithm. Shared clonotype analysis was performed with the tcR package in R, normalizing sharing by the product of cloneset sizes. Out-of-frame nonproductive sequences were analyzed to study raw recombination free of thymic and clonal selection effects. The public reads were quality trimmed at Q25 with fastp and then assembled into clones with MiXCR by TCRdb, keeping productive beta chains. Duplicate CDR3 protein sequences are folded into a single record with the most common DNA and genes. TCRdb's processing, not the authors' own work, is the source of the V and J calls. Here the sample has roughly 770,000 distinct CDR3 sequences; about 20% occur a single time. The ten biggest clones cover roughly 14% of the sample.

What the study reported, not specific to this receptor: Fewer insertions were carried by abundant cord blood beta clonotypes, a similar but weaker trend appeared in young adult naive repertoires, and no such trend appeared in memory repertoires. Zero-insertion analyses could be partly confounded by invariant T cells such as MAIT and iNKT, although diverse VJ usage argued against such confounding for most clonotypes. The excess sharing between twins in beta out-of-frame sequences was weaker because fewer shared sequences reduced the signal-to-noise ratio. Out-of-frame TCR alpha sequences shared between twins showed an excess of low generation-probability sequences compared with coincidental sharing between unrelated individuals. Because the same donors could not be followed over many years, the conclusions depended on cross-sectional statistical analysis. Out-of-frame TCR alpha sharing in monozygotic twins was systematically underestimated by recombination models, whereas sharing between unrelated individuals was in agreement with the recombination models.

These data are also associated with another study on T cells expressing NK-cell markers. The second study also describes: TCR beta-chain repertoires were profiled in sorted CD3+CD56+NKG2C+, CD3+CD56+NKG2C- and CD3+CD56-NKG2C+ T-cell subsets from several donors. Seven of the eight sequenced donors were HCMV-seropositive and one was HCMV-seronegative. To restrict sorting to alphabetaTCR-expressing T cells, an anti-gammadeltaTCR antibody was added in several experiments. In a handful of donors, the dominant CD3+CD56+NKG2C+ clonotypes were found to rank among the top 10 CD8+ clonotypes and to make up 1.0-7.0% of CD8+ T cells. Those dominant clonotypes were again the most abundant among CD3+CD56-NKG2C+ cells in a handful of donors, at about 25-65%. Whether the expanded NKG2C-expressing T cell clones were specific for HCMV antigens was left unclear. The study sequenced eight donors, all healthy volunteers chosen at random: three men and five women. To determine HCMV serostatus, a commercial ELISA kit was used to detect HCMV-specific IgG in serum. Bulk peripheral blood T-cell repertoires were additionally sequenced from unsorted PBMC for over five donors. Reads were demultiplexed and grouped by UMI with MIGEC, and clonotypes were assembled and quantified with MiTCR. To exclude erroneous sequences, any TCR cDNA sequence not supported by at least two reads was discarded. Downstream repertoire analysis used the tcR package, and clonotypes were matched across fractions by CDR3 nucleotide sequence plus V segment. VDJmatch was used to annotate antigen specificity against VDJdb, with one amino acid substitution in CDR3 allowed.

The clonotype comes from a woman younger than 30 in good health. Recombination joined TRBV20-1 with TRBJ1-2; TRBD1 lines up with 7 middle nucleotides. The sample was PBMCs. The CDR3 region: CSAKTGTVYGYTF. The DNA sequence is as follows: TGCAGTGCTAAAACCGGGACAGTCTATGGCTACACCTTC.